This T cell receptor (beta chain) stems from a study of shared clonotypes between healthy human individuals. Study overall: The plates for each donor numbered three CD4 naive, three CD4 memory, two CD8 naive and one CD8 memory. Study-wide findings and caveats: Compared with clonotypes that all four donors shared, non-shared clonotypes had lower generation probabilities. Sequencing depth was expected to affect clonotype sharing among donors. Around 5% of naive CD4 clonotypes were shared across a handful of donors.

Sequenced by immunoSEQ multiplex PCR; TCRdb stores in-frame clones only, minus some. The sample records roughly 2.2 million clones, approximately 93% being singletons. Germline V gene sequence: CDR1 ENHRY, CDR2 SYGVKD. The CDR3 is made up of 13 amino acids. Comments on this clone: Its specificity is unknown. The junction does not match germline at one end; this may be a read error.

This rearrangement joins TRBV10-3 to TRBJ2-3, with D uncertain. The TCR originated in a man aged 18-30 years in good health. Some clones in this sample may be carry-over from other donors' samples. The sample was naive CD4+ T cells from PBMCs. Subset meaning: CD45RA+ positively selected. The CDR3 DNA sequence: TGTGCCATCAGAGAGTTCGGCACAGATACGCAGTATTTT. It specifies CAIREFGTDTQYF.